This T cell receptor beta chain was profiled in a study of regulatory T cells in long-lasting Graves disease. Time point given: newly diagnosed GD, antithyroid drugs for less than 3 months. The TCR library was made from RNA extracted from PBMCs. Study-wide points: Those with persistent Graves' had less TCR diversity than newly diagnosed patients.

This clonotype was counted at least ten times. What it binds is unknown. Through Arm-PCR of CDR3 regions and iRepertoire HTBI primers, TCR beta libraries were built. In the original analysis: Samples jointly harbored 62 TRBV and more than eleven TRBJ segments. TCRdb used MiXCR to reprocess the multiplex PCR reads, holding one entry per CDR3 protein. TCRdb's processing, not the authors', yielded these V and J calls. Counted here are some 410,000 distinct CDR3 sequences, 16% occurring once; the ten biggest clones make up about 11%. The CDR3 contains 15 residues. V shed 6 bases, J shed 7 bases, and the junction held 9 bases outside the gene matches. From germline, CDR1 is MNHNS and CDR2 SASEGT. This same sample was also taken into another study, of T cells in Graves' hyperthyroidism and ophthalmopathy.

This chain uses TRBV6-1 with TRBJ2-1; 10 bases match TRBD2. The material sequenced was peripheral blood mononuclear cells (PBMCs), taken at new diagnosis, from a patient treated with antithyroid drugs. This TCR was sampled from a woman aged 25 to 39 with Graves disease. CDR3 amino acids: CASRFSGRARNEQFF. The CDR3 DNA sequence: TGTGCCAGCAGATTCAGCGGGAGGGCCAGGAATGAGCAGTTCTTC.